A single sample is the source of the 10 T cell receptor beta chains below, sequenced in a study of blood T cell repertoires in COVID-19. Clones were sequenced by immunoSEQ multiplex PCR, and TCRdb holds only the in-frame ones, with some missing. The table lists fewer than 90,000 clones, 86% of them singletons. The specimen sequenced was peripheral blood. The receptors were gathered from a man aged 30 to 45 with acute or convalescent COVID-19.

The CDR3 protein is CAWSVLRGSSYEQYF. Written as DNA, the CDR3 is TGTGCCTGGAGTGTCCTCCGCGGTTCCTCCTACGAGCAGTACTTC. The chain links TRBV30 to TRBJ2-7, with D unresolved. The CDR3 spans 15 residues. Germline CDR1 and CDR2: GTSNPN and SVGIG (reference sequence). Trimming shortened V by 0 bases and J by 0 bases, and 12 bases separated the two germline ends.

The V gene is TRBV5-4, the J gene TRBJ2-7, with TRBD1 identical over 8 bases. With 6 bases clipped from V and 3 bases from J, the junction kept 5 bases outside the gene matches. The CDR3 loop spans 13 amino acids. Germline CDR1 reads SGHNT; CDR2 reads YYREEE (reference sequence). CDR3 in DNA: TGTGCCAGCAATGACAGGGGACACTACGAGCAGTACTTC. It is translated as CASNDRGHYEQYF.

This CDR3 reads CASSSLETYEQYF. The CDR3, as DNA: TGTGCCAGCAGCTCGTTAGAAACCTACGAGCAGTACTTC. The V and J genes are TRBV7-9 and TRBJ2-7; D uncertain. V was trimmed by 4 bases and J by 2 bases, leaving 9 bases between them. The CDR3 totals 13 residues. Germline V gene sequence: CDR1 SEHNR, CDR2 FQNEAQ (reference sequence).

The rearrangement uses TRBV6-4 and TRBJ2-3; the match to TRBD2 covers 7 bases. V was clipped by 4 bases and J by 2 bases; unmatched bases: 3. The CDR3 covers 14 residues. In germline, CDR1 is MRHNA, CDR2 SNTAGT. The CDR3 is CASSGGGDTDTQYF. CDR3 nucleotides: TGTGCCAGCAGTGGGGGGGGAGACACAGATACGCAGTATTTT.

This chain uses TRBV2 with TRBJ2-1; TRBD1 agrees at 8 bases. CDR3 length: 15 amino acids. Trimming took 3 bases from V and 5 from J; bases not matched to a gene: 6. Germline lookup yields CDR1 SNHLY and CDR2 FYNNEI. In nucleotides, the CDR3 is TGTGCCAGCAGTGAGGGGACAGGCGGCCACAATGAGCAGTTCTTC. Its translation is CASSEGTGGHNEQFF. Combining the CDR3 with reference TRBV2 and TRBJ2-1 gives the whole variable domain EPEVTQTPSHQVTQMGQEVILRCVPISNHLYFYWYRQILGQKVEFLVSFYNNEISEKSEIFDDQFSVERPDGSNFTLKIRSTKLEDSAMYFCASSEGTGGHNEQFFGPGTRLTVL.

The V and J genes are TRBV3-1 (or the pseudogene TRBV3-2) and TRBJ2-7; possible D gene TRBD1, 6 bases. The ends were cut back, 8 bases at V and 1 base at J, with 15 bases in the middle. This CDR3 has 14 residues. Germline assignment: CDR1 LGHDT and CDR2 YNNKEL (reference sequence). As DNA, the CDR3 is TGTGCCAGCGGAATTCAGGGGAGATCCTACGAGCAGTACTTC. Encoded protein: CASGIQGRSYEQYF.

The rearrangement uses TRBV30 and TRBJ2-5; weak D call: TRBD2 (5 bases). CDR3 length equals 14 residues. V was trimmed by 2 bases and J by 5 bases, leaving 15 bases between them. Germline CDR1 and CDR2: GTSNPN and SVGIG (reference sequence). The CDR3 reads CAWSPYHPGETQYF. The CDR3 coding sequence is TGTGCCTGGAGTCCATATCATCCGGGGGAGACCCAGTACTTC.

This sequence joins TRBV28 and TRBJ1-2, with TRBD1 identical over 8 bases. Trimming cost V 6 bases and J 3 bases; bases outside gene matches: 9. Germline CDR1 MDHEN, CDR2 SYDVKM. The CDR3 length is 15 residues. The chain's CDR3 is CASSPGTGAYYGYTF. The CDR3 DNA reads as TGTGCCAGCAGCCCCGGGACAGGAGCCTACTATGGCTACACCTTC.

The V call is TRBV27, the J call TRBJ2-1; possible D gene TRBD1, 6 bases. The germline V gene encodes CDR1 MNHEY and CDR2 SMNVEV (reference sequence). The ends were cut back, 2 bases at V and 4 bases at J, with 12 bases in the middle. CDR3 size: 15 residues. The CDR3 bases are TGTGCCAGCAGTTTAGAGGGGGATATATACAATGAGCAGTTCTTC. This codes for CASSLEGDIYNEQFF.

With respect to this clone: The identical CDR3 is also encoded by other nucleotide sequences in the sample. V usage is TRBV18 and J usage is TRBJ2-7; the match to TRBD2 covers 10 bases. The V gene's germline CDR1 is KGHSH and CDR2 LQKENI. The CDR3 has 15 residues. Unmatched junction bases numbered 4, after V lost 2 bases and J lost 3 bases. The CDR3 DNA is TGTGCCAGCTCACCAGGGAGCGGGAGGGTCTACGAGCAGTACTTC. Encoded protein: CASSPGSGRVYEQYF.